These 20 T cell receptor beta chains were all obtained from the same sample, sequenced in a study of blood T cells in healthy people across ages. The authors ran a second PCR of 7 to 11 cycles using a sample-barcoded 5' primer and a J-beta primer mix. TCRdb processed the 5' RACE reads anew with MiXCR; each CDR3 protein has one entry. Of over 1.5 million distinct CDR3 sequences detected, around 50% appear once; the ten largest clones hold 2.1%. The sample taken for sequencing was blood. The receptors were sampled from a middle-aged woman in good health.

The gene calls are TRBV28 and TRBJ2-5, with 7 bases identical to TRBD1. Germline V lookup: CDR1 MDHEN, CDR2 SYDVKM. The CDR3 totals 14 residues. Losses at the gene ends were 5 bases for V and 8 bases for J; bases not matched to a gene: 11. The CDR3, as DNA: TGTGCCAGCAGTCCTCCTTCAGGGGGTTCTACCCAGTACTTC. This translates into CASSPPSGGSTQYF.

This clonotype has just a few counts. The chain is built from TRBV7-8 and TRBJ2-6; D may be TRBD1 (6 bases). The germline V gene encodes CDR1 SGHVS and CDR2 FQNEAQ. The V gene lost 5 bases and the J gene lost 0 bases, with 14 bases spanning the gap. This CDR3 is 17 amino acids long. Here the CDR3 reads CASSLVGHNSGANVLTF. The DNA for the CDR3 is TGTGCCAGCAGCCTAGTGGGACATAACTCTGGGGCCAACGTCCTGACTTTC.

V usage is TRBV12-3 or TRBV12-4 and J usage is TRBJ2-3, with D perhaps TRBD1 (6 bases). V shed 5 bases and J shed 1 base, with 13 bases lying between them. This CDR3 comprises 15 residues. CDR3 protein: CASSGQFPGTDTQYF. The CDR3 nucleotides are TGTGCCAGCAGTGGACAGTTCCCGGGCACAGATACGCAGTATTTT.

This clonotype was found once. The chain links TRBV29-1 to TRBJ1-2, with D possibly being TRBD1 (5 bases). Germline CDR1 and CDR2: SQVTM and ANQGSEA. The CDR3 has 12 amino acids. V dropped 5 bases and J dropped 4 bases, with 11 bases sitting between them. CDR3 nucleotides: TGCAGCGTTCCGGGACGGATCTATGGCTACACCTTC. It is translated as CSVPGRIYGYTF.

V is TRBV6-2 or TRBV6-3 and J is TRBJ2-5; D might be TRBD2 (6 bases). This CDR3 contains 13 residues. Deletions cut 4 bases from V and 5 bases from J, with 11 bases between. Germline values: CDR1 MNHEY, CDR2 SVGEGT. Here the CDR3 reads CASSSTSFETQYF. Written as DNA, the CDR3 is TGTGCCAGCAGTTCGACTAGTTTCGAGACCCAGTACTTC.

The chain combines TRBV6-5 with TRBJ1-4; TRBD1 might be the D (5 bases). CDR3 length equals 15 residues. The V end was cut by 0 bases, the J end by 6 bases, with 11 bases between. CDR1 is MNHEY, CDR2 SVGAGI, per germline. The CDR3 protein is CASSYSGTGYEKLFF. CDR3 nucleotides: TGTGCCAGCAGTTACTCCGGGACCGGTTATGAAAAACTGTTTTTT.

This clonotype was recorded a few times. This sequence joins TRBV28 and TRBJ1-2; D ambiguous. V lost 7 bases to trimming and J lost 4 bases, with 10 bases between them. CDR3 length: 12 residues. Per the germline V gene, CDR1 is MDHEN and CDR2 is SYDVKM. CDR3 coding DNA: TGTGCCAGCAAGGGTCCGTCCTATGGCTACACCTTC. Translated: CASKGPSYGYTF.

V is TRBV6-2 or TRBV6-3 and J is TRBJ2-1; possibly TRBD1 or TRBD2 for D (6 bases each). This CDR3 has 16 residues. V was clipped by 2 bases and J by 7 bases, with 18 bases between them. Germline lookup yields CDR1 MNHEY and CDR2 SVGEGT. The CDR3 protein is CASSYLQGGVGNEQFF. CDR3 DNA sequence: TGTGCCAGCAGTTACCTACAGGGAGGTGTAGGGAATGAGCAGTTCTTC.

The V gene is TRBV20-1, the J gene TRBJ2-7; TRBD1 might be the D (6 bases). Germline assignment: CDR1 DFQATT and CDR2 SNEGSKA (reference sequence). V was cut by 0 bases and J by 1 base, with 19 bases left in between. CDR3 length equals 17 residues. The CDR3, as DNA: TGCAGTGCTAGAGATAGAAGGTTCACAGGGCCGTCCTACGAGCAGTACTTC. Protein sequence: CSARDRRFTGPSYEQYF.

This clonotype was observed a handful of times. The chain couples TRBV12-3 or TRBV12-4 to TRBJ1-2; D remains unclear. The CDR3 sequence is 13 residues long. The V and J ends lost 1 base and 6 bases respectively, with 9 bases between them. Written as DNA, the CDR3 is TGTGCCAGCAGTTTAGTCGCAGCGGATGGCTACACCTTC. As protein: CASSLVAADGYTF.

This clonotype was observed a few times. The CDR3 is CAISGAADNEQFF. The CDR3 region has the DNA TGTGCCATCAGTGGCGCAGCGGACAATGAGCAGTTCTTC. V usage is TRBV10-3 and J usage is TRBJ2-1; weak D call: TRBD2 (5 bases). CDR3 length: 13 amino acids. CDR1 ENHRY and CDR2 SYGVKD come from the germline V gene. Between the trimmed V and J ends, which lost 4 bases and 5 bases, there was a span of 9 bases.

This clonotype was observed a few times. The V gene is TRBV7-9, the J gene TRBJ2-3; 8 bases line up with TRBD2. Unmatched junction bases numbered 10, after V lost 6 bases and J lost 5 bases. This CDR3 is built from 15 residues. Germline V gene data show CDR1 as SEHNR and CDR2 as FQNEAQ (reference sequence). DNA for the CDR3: TGTGCCAGCAGTCTAGCGGGTCCTCCCATAGATACGCAGTATTTT. Its protein is CASSLAGPPIDTQYF.

This clonotype was seen a few times. This rearrangement joins TRBV28 to TRBJ2-5; 8 bases match TRBD1. CDR1 is MDHEN and CDR2 is SYDVKM in the germline V gene. There are 14 residues in the CDR3. V was clipped by 7 bases and J by 1 base; unmatched bases: 5. CDR3 region: CASIKGQGQETQYF. The CDR3, as DNA: TGTGCCAGCATCAAAGGACAGGGCCAAGAGACCCAGTACTTC.

V usage is TRBV28 and J usage is TRBJ1-1, with a possible D match to TRBD1 (5 bases). This CDR3 has 15 amino acids. CDR1 MDHEN and CDR2 SYDVKM come from the germline V gene. Trimming pared 4 bases from V and 2 bases from J, leaving 14 bases between. The CDR3 loop is CASSSGRQFNTEAFF. The CDR3 bases are TGTGCCAGCAGTTCGGGACGGCAATTCAACACTGAAGCTTTCTTT.

This clonotype was recorded many times. The CDR3 sequence is CASSLEGGGSYEQYF. DNA of the CDR3: TGTGCCAGCAGCTTGGAAGGGGGGGGATCTTACGAGCAGTACTTC. This chain uses TRBV11-2 with TRBJ2-7, with D possibly being TRBD2 (7 bases). The CDR3 consists of 15 residues. V lost 3 bases to trimming and J lost 4 bases, with 16 bases between them. Germline CDR1 reads SGHAT; CDR2 reads FQNNGV.

This clonotype has a count of ten or more. J is TRBJ2-3 and V is TRBV20-1; D possibly corresponds to TRBD2 (7 bases). The CDR3 covers 10 residues. Germline V gene sequence: CDR1 DFQATT, CDR2 SNEGSKA (reference sequence). CDR3 DNA sequence: TGCAGCGGGGGGCCAGATACGCAGTATTTT. It encodes CSGGPDTQYF.

This clonotype showed up just once. The chain has TRBV24-1 and TRBJ2-1; 11 nucleotides line up with TRBD2. Germline-derived CDR1 and CDR2 are KGHDR and SFDVKD. V shed 7 bases, J shed 6 bases, and the junction held 4 bases outside the gene matches. This CDR3 comprises 14 residues. The CDR3 DNA reads TGTGCCACCAGGGGACTAGCGGCAGGCAATGAGCAGTTCTTC. As protein: CATRGLAAGNEQFF.

This clonotype was recorded a few times. The genes are TRBV2 and TRBJ1-1; D possibly corresponds to TRBD1 (5 bases). V dropped 6 bases and J dropped 3 bases, with 14 bases sitting between them. Per the germline V gene, CDR1 is SNHLY and CDR2 is FYNNEI. This CDR3 comprises 14 residues. CDR3 sequence: CASSSQGGDTEAFF. CDR3 coding DNA: TGTGCCAGCAGCTCCCAGGGAGGGGACACTGAAGCTTTCTTT.

This clonotype was observed a few times. The chain carries TRBV4-2 and TRBJ2-5; D uncertain. This CDR3 region has 14 residues. The V and J ends lost 0 bases and 1 base respectively, with 6 bases between them. Germline V gene sequence: CDR1 LGHNA, CDR2 YNFKEQ. CDR3 loop: CASSQEQVQETQYF. CDR3 bases: TGTGCCAGCAGCCAAGAACAAGTCCAAGAGACCCAGTACTTC.

This chain uses TRBV29-1 with TRBJ2-3; no definite D call. Trimming removed 7 bases at V and 1 base at J, with 15 bases between. This CDR3 comprises 14 residues. Germline lookup yields CDR1 SQVTM and CDR2 ANQGSEA. CDR3 nucleotide sequence: TGCAGCGCCGCGAGTAAACCGGGCACAGATACGCAGTATTTT. Amino acid sequence: CSAASKPGTDTQYF.